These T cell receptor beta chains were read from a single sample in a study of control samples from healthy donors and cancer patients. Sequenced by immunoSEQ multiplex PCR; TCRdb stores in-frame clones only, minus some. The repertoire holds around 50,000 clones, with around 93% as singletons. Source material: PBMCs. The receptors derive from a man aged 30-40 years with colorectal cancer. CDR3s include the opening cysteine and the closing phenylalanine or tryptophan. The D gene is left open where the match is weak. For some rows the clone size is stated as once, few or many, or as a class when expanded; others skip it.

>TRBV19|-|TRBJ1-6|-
CASSFQNSPLHF
TGTGCCAGTAGCTTCCAGAATTCACCCCTCCACTTT
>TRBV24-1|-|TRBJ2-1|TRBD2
CATSDSGTSGGRYNEQFF
TGTGCCACCAGTGACTCCGGGACTAGCGGGGGGAGATACAATGAGCAGTTCTTC
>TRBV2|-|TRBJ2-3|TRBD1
CASRWTGGQDTQYF
TGTGCCAGCAGGTGGACAGGGGGACAGGATACGCAGTATTTT
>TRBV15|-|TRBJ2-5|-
CATSRGIAGETQYF
TGTGCCACCAGCAGAGGGATAGCAGGGGAGACCCAGTACTTC
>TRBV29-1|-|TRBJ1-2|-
CSVVGQLYGYTF
TGCAGCGTTGTCGGGCAGCTATATGGCTACACCTTC
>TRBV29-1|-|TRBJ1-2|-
CSVEDTYGYTF
TGCAGCGTTGAGGACACCTATGGCTACACCTTC
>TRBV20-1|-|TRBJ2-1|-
CSAPAYNEQFF
TGCAGTGCTCCAGCCTACAATGAGCAGTTCTTC
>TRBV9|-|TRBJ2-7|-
CASSVGSGTSYEQYF
TGTGCCAGCAGCGTAGGGTCAGGGACCTCCTACGAGCAGTACTTC
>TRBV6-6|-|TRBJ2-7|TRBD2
CASSYSPGRSSYEQYF
TGTGCCAGCAGTTATTCCCCCGGGAGGAGCTCCTACGAGCAGTACTTC
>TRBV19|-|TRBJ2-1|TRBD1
CASSVTGGAYNEQFF
TGTGCCAGTAGTGTCACAGGGGGCGCCTACAATGAGCAGTTCTTC
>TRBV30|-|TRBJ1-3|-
CASLGDSGNTIYF
TGTGCCTCCCTCGGTGACTCTGGAAACACCATATATTTT
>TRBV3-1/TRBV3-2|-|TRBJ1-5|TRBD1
CASSLDRNQPQHF
TGTGCCAGCAGCCTGGACAGGAATCAGCCCCAGCATTTT
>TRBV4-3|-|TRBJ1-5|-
CASSQESGNQPQHF
TGCGCCAGCAGCCAAGAATCGGGGAATCAGCCCCAGCATTTT
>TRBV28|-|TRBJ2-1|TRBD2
CASSSTGTSGYPSYNEQFF
TGTGCCAGCAGTTCCACTGGGACTAGCGGGTACCCCTCCTACAATGAGCAGTTCTTC
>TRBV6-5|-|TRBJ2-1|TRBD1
CASCPTGTAYNEQFF
TGTGCCAGTTGCCCAACCGGGACAGCTTACAATGAGCAGTTCTTC
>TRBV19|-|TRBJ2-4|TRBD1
CASSILRTGGGNIQYF
TGTGCCAGTAGTATTCTTAGGACAGGCGGAGGAAACATTCAGTACTTC
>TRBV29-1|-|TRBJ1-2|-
CSVGIGDPGGYTF
TGCAGCGTCGGTATAGGGGACCCAGGGGGCTACACCTTC
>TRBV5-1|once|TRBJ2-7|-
CASSSSSYEQYF
TGCGCCAGCAGCTCTTCCTCCTACGAGCAGTACTTC
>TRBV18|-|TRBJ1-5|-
CASSRGTVSNQPQHF
TGTGCCAGCTCACGTGGGACTGTGAGCAATCAGCCCCAGCATTTT